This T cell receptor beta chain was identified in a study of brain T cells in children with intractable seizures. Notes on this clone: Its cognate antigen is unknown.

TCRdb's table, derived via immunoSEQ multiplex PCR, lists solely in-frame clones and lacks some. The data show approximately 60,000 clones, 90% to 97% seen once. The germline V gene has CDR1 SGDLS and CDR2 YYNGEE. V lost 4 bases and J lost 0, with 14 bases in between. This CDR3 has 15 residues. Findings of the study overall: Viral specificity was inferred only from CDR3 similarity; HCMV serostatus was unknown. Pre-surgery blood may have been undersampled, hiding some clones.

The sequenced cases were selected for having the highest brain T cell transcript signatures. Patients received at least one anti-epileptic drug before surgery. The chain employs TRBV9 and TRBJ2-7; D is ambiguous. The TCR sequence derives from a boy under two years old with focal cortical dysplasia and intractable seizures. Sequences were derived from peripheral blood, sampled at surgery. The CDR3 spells CASSPRLGSSYEQYF. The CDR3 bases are TGTGCCAGCAGCCCCCGGTTGGGCTCCTCCTACGAGCAGTACTTC.